The 32 T cell receptor beta chains below all came from one sample that was sequenced in a study of T cell repertoires in cytomegalovirus infection. These TCRs are of unknown antigen specificity. TCRdb processed the reads anew with MiXCR; each CDR3 protein has one entry. Among over 100,000 distinct CDR3 sequences listed, roughly a tenth were seen once. The sequenced sample consisted of PBMCs, sequenced either directly or after in vitro stimulation (not recorded which). The source is a human donor in good health (CMV status not recorded). Some clones in this sample may be carry-over from other donors' samples.

This clonotype was counted at least ten times. V and J are TRBV27 and TRBJ2-1; 7 bases fit TRBD1. V was clipped by 6 bases and J by 2 bases; unmatched bases: 7. CDR1 is MNHEY, CDR2 SMNVEV, per germline (reference sequence). The CDR3 spans 15 residues. The CDR3 region is CASSPATGPYNEQFF. The CDR3 DNA reads as TGTGCCAGCAGCCCCGCGACAGGGCCCTACAATGAGCAGTTCTTC.

This clonotype was detected many times. V gene TRBV7-2 combines with J gene TRBJ2-3; unclear D gene. The V and J ends lost 1 base and 5 bases respectively, with 4 bases between them. The CDR3 covers 12 residues. CDR1 and CDR2 from the germline V gene are SGHTA and FQGNSA. The CDR3 loop reads CASSLDQDTQYF. CDR3 coding DNA: TGTGCCAGCAGCTTAGACCAAGATACGCAGTATTTT.

This clonotype was recorded many times. The V and J genes are TRBV19 and TRBJ2-1, with 10 positions matching TRBD2. With V trimmed by 9 bases and J by 12 bases, 26 bases remained unmatched. This CDR3 region has 18 residues. Germline CDR1 and CDR2: LNHDA and SQIVND (reference sequence). CDR3 nucleotides: TGTGCCAGCCAAAGGGGGGGGCTAGCGGGGGATACTCTACAATGGCAGTTCTTC. Protein product: CASQRGGLAGDTLQWQFF. Using reference TRBV19 and TRBJ2-1 for the parts outside the CDR3, the full variable domain is DGGITQSPKYLFRKEGQNVTLSCEQNLNHDAMYWYRQDPGQGLRLIYYSQIVNDFQKGDIAEGYSVSREKKESFPLTVTSAQKNPTAFYLCASQRGGLAGDTLQWQFFGPGTRLTVL.

The chain is built from TRBV5-4 and TRBJ2-5; the match to TRBD1 covers 7 bases. V shed 3 bases and J 4 bases; nucleotides not matched to a gene: 6. CDR1 and CDR2 from the germline V gene are SGHNT and YYREEE (reference sequence). CDR3 length: 14 residues. The CDR3 nucleotides read TGTGCCAGCAGCTCCTACAGGGGCGGAGAGACCCAGTACTTC. It specifies CASSSYRGGETQYF.

The gene calls are TRBV18 and TRBJ2-3; D gene uncertain. The V end was cut by 1 base, the J end by 0 bases, with 5 bases between. The CDR3 is made up of 14 amino acids. Germline CDR1 KGHSH, CDR2 LQKENI. CDR3 coding DNA: TGTGCCAGCTCACCACGGTATAGCACAGATACGCAGTATTTT. Its protein is CASSPRYSTDTQYF. Supplemented by reference TRBV18 and TRBJ2-3, the full variable domain reads NAGVMQNPRHLVRRRGQEARLRCSPMKGHSHVYWYRQLPEEGLKFMVYLQKENIIDESGMPKERFSAEFPKEGPSILRIQQVVRGDSAAYFCASSPRYSTDTQYFGPGTRLTVL.

This clonotype was counted ten times or more. V usage is TRBV5-5 and J usage is TRBJ1-1, with D unclear. The CDR3 is 14 amino acids. The germline V gene encodes CDR1 SGHKS and CDR2 YYEKEE (reference sequence). Trimming removed 1 base at V and 8 bases at J, with 15 bases between. In nucleotides, the CDR3 is TGTGCCAGCAGCTTGACCGGCACGACGGCGGAAGCTTTCTTT. Translation: CASSLTGTTAEAFF.

This clonotype was picked up many times. The chain links TRBV10-3 to TRBJ2-1; TRBD2 aligns across 7 bases. Germline V gives CDR1 ENHRY, CDR2 SYGVKD. The V gene end was trimmed by 0 bases and the J gene end by 7 bases; junction bases not matched to a gene: 6. This CDR3 comprises 15 residues. CDR3 sequence reads: CAISESAGIENEQFF. Written as DNA, the CDR3 is TGTGCCATCAGTGAGTCAGCGGGAATTGAGAATGAGCAGTTCTTC.

The chain couples TRBV12-3 or TRBV12-4 to TRBJ2-5, with 8 bases identical to TRBD1. The CDR3 totals 15 residues. With V trimmed by 6 bases and J by 2 bases, 8 bases remained unmatched. The DNA of the CDR3 is TGTGCCAGCAGCGTCGGACAGGGCCTACAAGAGACCCAGTACTTC. Protein: CASSVGQGLQETQYF.

This clonotype has a handful of counts. The rearrangement links TRBV7-3 to TRBJ2-3; D is perhaps TRBD2 (6 bases). The CDR3 loop spans 16 amino acids. V lost 2 bases, J lost 1 base, and 13 bases lay in between. Germline lookup yields CDR1 SGHTA and CDR2 FQGTGA. CDR3 nucleotide sequence: TGTGCCAGCAGCTTAGCTTCGGGAGCGGGCACAGATACGCAGTATTTT. Translating gives CASSLASGAGTDTQYF.

The sample holds many counts of this clonotype. The chain has TRBV20-1 and TRBJ1-1, with D possibly matching TRBD1 (6 bases). V lost 0 bases and J lost 1, with 15 bases in between. The germline V gene encodes CDR1 DFQATT and CDR2 SNEGSKA (reference sequence). CDR3 length equals 16 residues. The CDR3 region is CSARDRRGQPNTEAFF. Here the CDR3 DNA reads TGCAGTGCTAGAGATCGACGTGGACAGCCGAACACTGAAGCTTTCTTT.

The chain is built from TRBV7-2 and TRBJ2-3; 9 nucleotides match TRBD2. The V gene's germline CDR1 is SGHTA and CDR2 FQGNSA. J gave up 0 bases and V 1 base, and 5 bases lay outside the gene matches. This CDR3 is built from 17 residues. The CDR3 loop reads CASSLVASGTSTDTQYF. The CDR3 DNA reads TGTGCCAGCAGCTTAGTGGCTAGCGGGACTAGCACAGATACGCAGTATTTT.

V is TRBV28 and J is TRBJ2-7; D gene uncertain. Between the trimmed V and J ends, which lost 3 bases and 1 base, there was a span of 16 bases. The CDR3 covers 16 residues. From germline, CDR1 is MDHEN and CDR2 SYDVKM. CDR3 amino acids: CASSFPKLRLSYEQYF. The CDR3 DNA is TGTGCCAGCAGTTTCCCTAAGCTTAGACTTTCCTACGAGCAGTACTTC.

In this sample, this clonotype turned up many times. This rearrangement joins TRBV7-6 to TRBJ2-7, with D perhaps matching TRBD2 (5 bases). With 1 base removed from V and 3 bases from J, the gap between germline ends came to 10 bases. In germline, CDR1 is SGHVS, CDR2 FNYEAQ. There are 14 residues in the CDR3. CDR3 nucleotides: TGTGCCAGCAGCTTAGGGGCCCGGGGCTACGAGCAGTACTTC. This encodes CASSLGARGYEQYF.

There are a few counts of this clonotype. The chain joins TRBV20-1 to TRBJ1-5; possible D gene TRBD1, 5 bases. V lost 1 base to trimming and J lost 4 bases, with 5 bases between them. The CDR3 extends over 12 amino acids. Germline V gene data show CDR1 as DFQATT and CDR2 as SNEGSKA (reference sequence). Here the CDR3 DNA reads TGCAGTGCTAGAGCAGGGAATCAGCCCCAGCATTTT. Translation gives CSARAGNQPQHF.

The genes are TRBV18 and TRBJ1-5, with TRBD1 matching 8 bases. After removal of 4 bases from V and 5 bases from J, the junction contained 4 bases not matched to a gene. Germline-derived CDR1 and CDR2 are KGHSH and LQKENI. This CDR3 comprises 14 residues. The CDR3 sequence: CASSQDRVYQPQHF. Here the CDR3 DNA reads TGTGCCAGCTCACAGGACAGGGTTTATCAGCCCCAGCATTTT.

This clonotype was observed many times. The genes are TRBV27 and TRBJ1-5; possible D gene TRBD1, 5 bases. Germline CDR1 is MNHEY and CDR2 is SMNVEV (reference sequence). V lost 10 bases to trimming and J lost 3 bases, with 16 bases between them. This CDR3 has 14 residues. The CDR3 DNA reads as TGTGCCATCGGCAGGGCAGCGAACAATCAGCCCCAGCATTTT. This translates into CAIGRAANNQPQHF.

The gene calls are TRBV6-8 and TRBJ2-2, with D possibly TRBD1 on 5 matching bases. The CDR3 runs 12 residues. Germline CDR1 is MNHGY and CDR2 is SAAAGT. The V end lost 11 bases, the J end lost 8 bases, and 15 bases lay between the germline ends. CDR3 DNA: TGTGCCGGTACAGGAATTTGGGGGGAGCTGTTTTTT. It specifies CAGTGIWGELFF.

In its sample, this clonotype was seen a few times. The J gene is TRBJ2-2, the V gene TRBV2; a weak D match, TRBD2 (6 bases). Germline CDR1 is SNHLY and CDR2 is FYNNEI. V was shortened by 6 bases and J by 8 bases, with 13 bases between the two germline ends. This CDR3 is built from 13 residues. CDR3 sequence reads: CASSRREEGELFF. CDR3 coding DNA: TGTGCCAGCAGCCGAAGGGAGGAAGGGGAGCTGTTTTTT.

This chain connects TRBV5-6 to TRBJ2-2; D gene uncertain. CDR1 is SGHDT and CDR2 is YYEEEE in the germline V gene. The CDR3 spans 13 residues. Between the trimmed V and J ends, which lost 4 bases and 4 bases, there was a span of 8 bases. This CDR3 reads CASSSDTTGELFF. The DNA for the CDR3 is TGTGCCAGCAGCAGCGACACCACCGGGGAGCTGTTTTTT. The variable domain in full, completed from reference TRBV5-6 and TRBJ2-2, reads DAGVTQSPTHLIKTRGQQVTLRCSPKSGHDTVSWYQQALGQGPQFIFQYYEEEERQRGNFPDRFSGHQFPNYSSELNVNALLLGDSALYLCASSSDTTGELFFGEGSRLTVL.

This clonotype has ten or more counts. The genes are TRBV7-2 and TRBJ2-2, with 7 bases matching TRBD2. CDR1 and CDR2 from the germline V gene are SGHTA and FQGNSA. The CDR3 totals 15 residues. V lost 3 bases and J lost 7; bases outside the gene matches: 8. CDR3 loop: CASSLGGSWGGELFF. The CDR3 nucleotides are TGTGCCAGCAGCTTGGGCGGGAGTTGGGGCGGGGAGCTGTTTTTT.

This clonotype was found many times. CDR3 sequence reads: CASSLVGSNTDTQYF. DNA for the CDR3: TGTGCCAGCAGCTTAGTCGGTTCCAACACAGATACGCAGTATTTT. The chain uses TRBV7-6 and TRBJ2-3; D uncertain. The CDR3 is 15 amino acids. Per germline, CDR1 SGHVS and CDR2 FNYEAQ. Trimming cost V 1 base and J 2 bases, with 10 bases left between them.

The chain has TRBV6-1 and TRBJ1-1; D is undetermined. This CDR3 spans 13 amino acids. V lost 4 bases and J lost 1, with 7 bases in between. The germline V gene has CDR1 MNHNS and CDR2 SASEGT. The CDR3 DNA is TGTGCCAGCAGTGCTTACGGGAACACTGAAGCTTTCTTT. Translation: CASSAYGNTEAFF.

In its sample, this clonotype was seen many times. This rearrangement joins TRBV27 to TRBJ2-3; 7 nucleotides line up with TRBD1. The CDR3 spans 16 residues. CDR1 and CDR2 from the germline V gene are MNHEY and SMNVEV (reference sequence). The junction had 8 bases not matched to a gene; V was cut back by 5 bases and J by 0 bases. CDR3 region: CASSTLHRGSTDTQYF. In DNA form, the CDR3 reads TGTGCCAGCAGTACCCTACACAGGGGAAGCACAGATACGCAGTATTTT.

The chain's CDR3 is CASSVSQGAAEAFF. CDR3 sequence (DNA): TGTGCCAGCAGTGTATCTCAGGGGGCCGCTGAAGCTTTCTTT. V is TRBV6-1 and J is TRBJ1-1; 8 nucleotides align to TRBD1. With V trimmed by 4 bases and J by 6 bases, 7 bases remained unmatched. The CDR3 is 14 amino acids. CDR1 and CDR2 from the germline V gene are MNHNS and SASEGT.

This clonotype was found a few times. This chain uses TRBV19 with TRBJ2-1; 13 bases map to TRBD2. There are 18 residues in the CDR3. In germline, CDR1 is LNHDA, CDR2 SQIVND (reference sequence). V shed 6 bases, J shed 0 bases, and the junction held 8 bases outside the gene matches. The CDR3 nucleotides are TGTGCCAGTAGGGGACTTAGGACTAGCGGGAGCTCCTACAATGAGCAGTTCTTC. This codes for CASRGLRTSGSSYNEQFF.

This clonotype has just a few counts. This rearrangement joins TRBV10-2 to TRBJ1-1, with D perhaps TRBD1 (5 bases). Trimming shortened V by 7 bases and J by 1 base, and 7 bases separated the two germline ends. Germline V gene sequence: CDR1 WSHSY, CDR2 SAAADI. The CDR3 is made up of 12 amino acids. In DNA form, the CDR3 reads TGCGCCAGCACCGGGGGGAACACTGAAGCTTTCTTT. Its translation is CASTGGNTEAFF.

This clonotype was counted many times. The V gene is TRBV28, the J gene TRBJ1-2; maybe TRBD1 (6 bases). The CDR3 loop spans 14 amino acids. The germline V and J ends were trimmed by 3 bases and 8 bases, with 16 bases remaining between them. Germline lookup yields CDR1 MDHEN and CDR2 SYDVKM. The chain's CDR3 is CASSLGGAPRGYTF. The CDR3 bases are TGTGCCAGCAGTTTGGGGGGGGCCCCGAGGGGCTACACCTTC.

This clonotype showed up many times. J is TRBJ2-5 and V is TRBV7-2; 7 bases are a match to TRBD2. Germline V gene sequence: CDR1 SGHTA, CDR2 FQGNSA. With V trimmed by 2 bases and J by 4 bases, 10 bases remained unmatched. This CDR3 has 16 residues. The CDR3 region is CASSLNSGGEGETQYF. Here the CDR3 DNA reads TGTGCCAGCAGCTTAAACAGCGGAGGGGAGGGAGAGACCCAGTACTTC.

There are a few counts of this clonotype. V is TRBV6-5 and J is TRBJ2-3; the D is unclear. V was clipped by 2 bases and J by 4 bases, with 7 bases between them. The germline V gene encodes CDR1 MNHEY and CDR2 SVGAGI. This CDR3 spans 13 amino acids. CDR3 bases: TGTGCCAGCAGTTACCGTGAGTCAGATACGCAGTATTTT. This gives the protein CASSYRESDTQYF.

This clonotype was recorded many times. The chain employs TRBV5-4 and TRBJ1-4; D gene uncertain. Trimming removed 1 base at V and 5 bases at J, with 6 bases between. The CDR3 covers 13 residues. Germline V lookup: CDR1 SGHNT, CDR2 YYREEE (reference sequence). The CDR3 sequence: CASSLTENEKLFF. The DNA of the CDR3 is TGTGCCAGCAGCTTGACAGAAAATGAAAAACTGTTTTTT.

In its sample, this clonotype was seen a few times. A junction end diverges from the germline sequence, so it may reflect a read error. The V and J genes are TRBV12-5 and TRBJ1-2, with D perhaps TRBD1 (5 bases). This CDR3 spans 12 amino acids. Germline V gene sequence: CDR1 LGHNT, CDR2 FRNRAP. CDR3 coding DNA: TGTGCTAGTGGTTTGGTACGGGGCAGTATTCTCTTC. Translating it yields CASGLVRGSILF.

The chain couples TRBV30 to TRBJ2-1, with 10 nucleotides matching TRBD2. The germline V gene encodes CDR1 GTSNPN and CDR2 SVGIG (reference sequence). The CDR3 is 14 residues long. V gave up 5 bases and J gave up 6 bases; unmatched junction bases: 7. This CDR3 reads CAWAGTSVLNEQFF. CDR3 nucleotide sequence: TGTGCCTGGGCCGGGACTAGCGTTCTCAATGAGCAGTTCTTC.